Presented here are 24 T cell receptor beta chains from one specimen sequenced in a study of identical twins. TCRdb reprocessed the 5' RACE reads via MiXCR and lists one record per CDR3 protein. The repertoire holds more than 600,000 distinct CDR3 sequences, with about 20% as singletons. Separately, the same data were catalogued under a study of T cells expressing NK-cell markers.

Sequencing input: PBMCs. The receptors were gathered from a woman between 18 and 29 years old in good health.

This clonotype was recorded a few times. The genes are TRBV3-1 and TRBJ2-7, with 8 nucleotides matching TRBD1. CDR3 length: 14 amino acids. J was trimmed by 3 bases and V by 5 bases; bases with no gene match: 6. Germline V gene lookup returns CDR1 LGHDT and CDR2 YNNKEL (reference sequence). CDR3 DNA: TGTGCCAGCAGCGGCCGACAGGGGCTCTACGAGCAGTACTTC. Translated: CASSGRQGLYEQYF.

This clonotype was seen more than once but under ten times. This chain connects TRBV6-6 to TRBJ2-3, with D tentatively TRBD2 (5 bases). Deletions cut 8 bases from V and 6 bases from J, with 12 bases between. Germline lookup yields CDR1 MNHNY and CDR2 SVGAGI (reference sequence). The CDR3 is 12 amino acids. The chain's CDR3 is CASRLSGDTQYF. The CDR3 nucleotides are TGTGCCAGCCGCCTATCGGGGGATACGCAGTATTTT.

The chain carries TRBV4-3 and TRBJ2-1; D unresolved. In germline, CDR1 is LGHNA, CDR2 YSLEER. The CDR3 runs to 15 residues. The V end was cut by 0 bases, the J end by 4 bases, with 10 bases between. The CDR3 reads CASSQEGSEYNEQFF. In nucleotides, the CDR3 is TGCGCCAGCAGCCAAGAAGGCTCGGAGTACAATGAGCAGTTCTTC.

This clonotype was detected a few times. The rearrangement links TRBV5-1 to TRBJ2-7; unclear D gene. CDR3 size: 15 residues. V shed 0 bases and J shed 5 bases, with 15 bases lying between them. Germline V gene sequence: CDR1 SGHRS, CDR2 YFSETQ. The CDR3 coding sequence is TGCGCCAGCAGCTTGGCCTTGGGGATTGTGAACGAGCAGTACTTC. Encoded protein: CASSLALGIVNEQYF.

The DNA of the CDR3 is TGTGCCAGCAGTCGGGTTGGGACCCCGGAGCAGTTCTTC. Its translation is CASSRVGTPEQFF. V is TRBV2 and J is TRBJ2-1, with D perhaps being TRBD1 or TRBD2 (5 bases each). Trimming pared 5 bases from V and 10 bases from J, leaving 15 bases between. The CDR3 extends over 13 amino acids. CDR1 and CDR2 from the germline V gene are SNHLY and FYNNEI.

This clonotype showed up just a few times. CDR3 in amino acids: CSARDLAGYSSYNEQFF. The CDR3 DNA is TGCAGTGCTAGAGATCTAGCGGGGTATAGCTCCTACAATGAGCAGTTCTTC. The V and J genes are TRBV20-1 and TRBJ2-1; 9 positions match TRBD2. The CDR3 has 17 residues. V lost 0 bases and J lost 0; bases outside the gene matches: 6. Looked up from germline, CDR1 is DFQATT and CDR2 is SNEGSKA (reference sequence).

The sample holds a few counts of this clonotype. The chain joins TRBV6-6 to TRBJ2-7, with a possible D match to TRBD1 (7 bases). Per germline, CDR1 MNHNY and CDR2 SVGAGI (reference sequence). CDR3 size: 13 residues. V shed 6 bases and J shed 4 bases, with 13 bases lying between them. The CDR3 DNA sequence: TGTGCCAGCAGGGGAGGACAGGTTTACGAGCAGTACTTC. It encodes CASRGGQVYEQYF.

The V gene is TRBV9, the J gene TRBJ1-1, with unresolved D. The CDR3 contains 10 residues. Germline-derived CDR1 and CDR2 are SGDLS and YYNGEE. V was clipped by 7 bases and J by 4 bases, with 5 bases between them. The CDR3 nucleotides are TGTGCCAGCGCCGGCACTGAAGCTTTCTTT. Protein: CASAGTEAFF.

The sample holds a few counts of this clonotype. The V call is TRBV20-1, the J call TRBJ2-2; 8 nucleotides match TRBD2. V lost 2 bases, J lost 4 bases, and 6 bases stayed unmatched. The germline CDR1 and CDR2 sequences are DFQATT and SNEGSKA (reference sequence). This CDR3 is 15 amino acids long. CDR3 bases: TGCAGTGCTAGATCCGGGAGGGCCTCCACCGGGGAGCTGTTTTTT. Its translation: CSARSGRASTGELFF.

The table lists this clonotype with a few counts. This sequence joins TRBV6-5 and TRBJ2-6; possible D gene TRBD1, 5 bases. This CDR3 comprises 16 residues. V lost 2 bases and J lost 0, with 8 bases in between. The germline CDR1 and CDR2 sequences are MNHEY and SVGAGI. In nucleotides, the CDR3 is TGTGCCAGCAGTTACGACAGAAGCTCTGGGGCCAACGTCCTGACTTTC. Protein product: CASSYDRSSGANVLTF.

There are a few counts of this clonotype. The chain links TRBV12-3 or TRBV12-4 to TRBJ1-5; D uncertain. CDR3 length equals 14 residues. Trimming removed 5 bases from V and 2 bases from J, with 10 bases in between. In nucleotides, the CDR3 is TGTGCCAGCAGTCCCACATGGGGCAATCAGCCCCAGCATTTT. It codes for CASSPTWGNQPQHF.

The chain's CDR3 is CASSLTGGQGIYEQYF. DNA of the CDR3: TGTGCCAGCAGCCTCACGGGGGGACAGGGGATCTACGAGCAGTACTTC. The rearrangement links TRBV7-2 to TRBJ2-7, with 10 bases matching TRBD1. The V and J ends lost 5 bases and 3 bases, in that order; junction bases with no gene match: 10. Germline V CDR1 and CDR2: SGHTA, FQGNSA. This CDR3 spans 16 amino acids.

This clonotype was counted ten times or more. This chain links TRBV9 with TRBJ2-2, with a tentative D call TRBD1 (5 bases). The CDR3 has 16 residues. Germline V CDR1 and CDR2: SGDLS, YYNGEE. Trimming cost V 0 bases and J 4 bases, with 13 bases left between them. The CDR3 coding sequence is TGTGCCAGCAGCGTAGCAGGGTTTCGTTCCACCGGGGAGCTGTTTTTT. Protein product: CASSVAGFRSTGELFF.

The V call is TRBV20-1, the J call TRBJ2-5, with D unclear. This CDR3 is 13 amino acids long. Germline V gives CDR1 DFQATT, CDR2 SNEGSKA (reference sequence). V lost 3 bases and J 1 base, leaving 9 bases between the germline ends. CDR3 nucleotide sequence: TGCAGTGCTAGGGCTAAATCCCAAGAGACCCAGTACTTC. Protein product: CSARAKSQETQYF.

This clonotype has more than one count but fewer than ten. The V and J genes are TRBV11-2 and TRBJ2-7; D call uncertain. Germline lookup yields CDR1 SGHAT and CDR2 FQNNGV. V was trimmed by 0 bases and J by 0 bases, leaving 9 bases between them. This CDR3 is built from 15 residues. The CDR3 loop is CASSLEWSHSYEQYF. The CDR3 DNA is TGTGCCAGCAGCTTAGAGTGGTCCCACTCCTACGAGCAGTACTTC.

This clonotype was seen many times. DNA of the CDR3: TGTGCCAGCAGCCCCCGGACTAGCGGGAGGGCCTGGACCCAGTACTTC. This sequence encodes CASSPRTSGRAWTQYF. This chain joins TRBV7-2 and TRBJ2-5; 15 bases match TRBD2. There are 16 residues in the CDR3. The germline V gene encodes CDR1 SGHTA and CDR2 FQGNSA. Trimming at V came to 5 bases and at J to 7 bases, leaving 8 bases not matched to a gene.

This clonotype was picked up a small number of times. The rearrangement uses TRBV13 and TRBJ1-1; the match to TRBD1 covers 9 bases. Germline CDR1 is PRHDT and CDR2 is FYEKMQ (reference sequence). The V segment lost 6 bases and the J segment 8 bases; nucleotides outside the gene matches: 10. The CDR3 loop spans 14 amino acids. CDR3 bases: TGTGCCAGCAGACGGGGGACAGGGAGATTAGAAGCTTTCTTT. This gives the protein CASRRGTGRLEAFF.

The chain couples TRBV15 to TRBJ2-3; D ambiguous. CDR3 size: 12 residues. Trimming cost V 5 bases and J 2 bases, with 5 bases left between them. Germline V gene lookup returns CDR1 LNHNV and CDR2 YYDKDF (reference sequence). In nucleotides, the CDR3 is TGTGCCACCAGCCCATCCACAGATACGCAGTATTTT. Translation: CATSPSTDTQYF.

The chain has TRBV6-2 or TRBV6-3 and TRBJ2-2; D is ambiguous. Trimming pared 5 bases from V and 6 bases from J, leaving 19 bases between. The CDR3 sequence is 16 residues long. Germline assignment: CDR1 MNHEY and CDR2 SVGEGT. The CDR3 reads CASSPDTPSSPGELFF. In DNA, the CDR3 is TGTGCCAGCAGTCCGGATACCCCATCCTCACCCGGGGAGCTGTTTTTT.

The chain uses TRBV7-2 and TRBJ2-1; D is possibly TRBD1 or TRBD2 (5 bases each). CDR1 and CDR2 (germline): SGHTA, FQGNSA. The CDR3 spans 14 residues. The germline V and J ends were trimmed by 5 bases and 8 bases, with 16 bases remaining between them. CDR3 in amino acids: CASSPEGPLDEQFF. CDR3 nucleotides: TGTGCCAGCAGCCCAGAGGGACCCCTGGATGAGCAGTTCTTC.

The genes are TRBV7-9 and TRBJ1-4, with unresolved D. The V gene's germline CDR1 is SEHNR and CDR2 FQNEAQ (reference sequence). The V gene lost 3 bases and the J gene lost 0 bases, with 8 bases spanning the gap. The CDR3 covers 15 residues. The CDR3 DNA reads as TGTGCCAGCAGCTTCCCAAGTACAACTAATGAAAAACTGTTTTTT. Its protein product is CASSFPSTTNEKLFF.

This chain joins TRBV20-1 and TRBJ2-6; D gene uncertain. Germline V gene data show CDR1 as DFQATT and CDR2 as SNEGSKA (reference sequence). Trimming removed 5 bases from V and 2 bases from J, with 7 bases in between. This CDR3 region has 13 residues. The CDR3 sequence is CSAERAGANVLTF. CDR3 nucleotides: TGCAGTGCTGAACGGGCTGGGGCCAACGTCCTGACTTTC.

This clonotype was observed a handful of times. The chain has TRBV29-1 and TRBJ1-2; 8 bases map to TRBD1. The CDR3 extends over 13 amino acids. Germline CDR1 reads SQVTM; CDR2 reads ANQGSEA. Losses at the gene ends were 6 bases for V and 4 bases for J; bases not matched to a gene: 7. This CDR3 is CSVGTGTGYGYTF. The CDR3 DNA reads as TGCAGCGTAGGAACCGGGACAGGCTATGGCTACACCTTC.

The rearrangement uses TRBV9 and TRBJ2-7; weak D call: TRBD1 (5 bases). The germline V gene has CDR1 SGDLS and CDR2 YYNGEE. Trimming shortened V by 3 bases and J by 2 bases, and 18 bases separated the two germline ends. The CDR3 spans 16 residues. The CDR3 spells CASSASGSSPTYEQYF. CDR3 bases: TGTGCCAGCAGCGCTTCAGGGTCCTCACCTACCTACGAGCAGTACTTC.